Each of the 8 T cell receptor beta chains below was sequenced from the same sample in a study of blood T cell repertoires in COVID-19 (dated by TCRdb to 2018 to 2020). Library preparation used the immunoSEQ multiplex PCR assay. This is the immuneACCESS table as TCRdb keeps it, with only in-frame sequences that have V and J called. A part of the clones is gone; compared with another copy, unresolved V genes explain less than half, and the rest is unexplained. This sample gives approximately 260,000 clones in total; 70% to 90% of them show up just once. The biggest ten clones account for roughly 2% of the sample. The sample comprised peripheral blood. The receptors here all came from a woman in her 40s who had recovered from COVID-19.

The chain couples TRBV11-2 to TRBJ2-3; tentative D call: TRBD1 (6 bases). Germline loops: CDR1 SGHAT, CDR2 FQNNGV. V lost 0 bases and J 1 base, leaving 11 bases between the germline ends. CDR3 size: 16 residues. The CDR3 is CASSLDPQGRTDTQYF. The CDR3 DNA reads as TGTGCCAGCAGCTTAGATCCCCAGGGGCGCACAGATACGCAGTATTTT.

This CDR3 reads CASSQVRGYGYTF. The CDR3 DNA reads as TGCGCCAGCAGCCAAGTCAGGGGCTATGGCTACACCTTC. This rearrangement joins TRBV4-3 to TRBJ1-2; weak D call: TRBD1 (6 bases). CDR3 length: 13 residues. CDR1 and CDR2 (germline): LGHNA, YSLEER. V gave up 1 base and J gave up 4 bases, with 7 bases separating them.

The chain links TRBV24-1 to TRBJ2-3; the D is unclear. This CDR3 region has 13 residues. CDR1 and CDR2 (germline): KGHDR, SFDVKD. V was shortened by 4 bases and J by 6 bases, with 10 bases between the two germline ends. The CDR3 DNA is TGTGCCACCAGTGACTCCTCCCGGGATACGCAGTATTTT. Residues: CATSDSSRDTQYF.

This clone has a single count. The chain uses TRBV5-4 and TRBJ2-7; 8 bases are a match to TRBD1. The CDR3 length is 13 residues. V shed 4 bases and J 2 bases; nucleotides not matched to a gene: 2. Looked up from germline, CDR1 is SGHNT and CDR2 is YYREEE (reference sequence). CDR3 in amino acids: CASSGTGPYEQYF. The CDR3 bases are TGTGCCAGCAGCGGGACAGGTCCCTACGAGCAGTACTTC. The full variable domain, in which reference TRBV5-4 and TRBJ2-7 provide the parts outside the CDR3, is ETGVTQSPTHLIKTRGQQVTLRCSSQSGHNTVSWYQQALGQGPQFIFQYYREEENGRGNFPPRFSGLQFPNYSSELNVNALELDDSALYLCASSGTGPYEQYFGPGTRLTVT.

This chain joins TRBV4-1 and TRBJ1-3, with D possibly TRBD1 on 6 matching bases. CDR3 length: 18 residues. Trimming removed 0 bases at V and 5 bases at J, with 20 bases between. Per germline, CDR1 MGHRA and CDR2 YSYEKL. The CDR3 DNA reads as TGCGCCAGCAGCCAAGATACGGGTGCGGGGGCCCTGCGAAACACCATATATTTT. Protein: CASSQDTGAGALRNTIYF.

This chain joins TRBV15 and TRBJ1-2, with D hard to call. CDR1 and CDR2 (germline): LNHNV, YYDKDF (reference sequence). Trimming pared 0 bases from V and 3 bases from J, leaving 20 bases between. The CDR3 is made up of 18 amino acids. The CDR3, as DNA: TGTGCCACCAGCAGAGATTCAAGCGGCCTCCTGGCGGACTATGGCTACACCTTC. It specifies CATSRDSSGLLADYGYTF.

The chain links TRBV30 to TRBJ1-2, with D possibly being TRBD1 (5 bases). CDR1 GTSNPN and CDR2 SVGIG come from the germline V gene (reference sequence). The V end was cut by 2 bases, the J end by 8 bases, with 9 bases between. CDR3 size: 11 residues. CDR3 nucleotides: TGTGCCTGGAGTACAGGCGGCGGCTACACCTTC. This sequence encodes CAWSTGGGYTF.

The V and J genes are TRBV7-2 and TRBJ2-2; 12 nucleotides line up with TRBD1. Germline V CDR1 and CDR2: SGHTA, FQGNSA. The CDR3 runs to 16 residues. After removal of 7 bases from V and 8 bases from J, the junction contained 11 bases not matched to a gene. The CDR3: CASNPPGQGARGELFF. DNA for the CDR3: TGTGCCAGCAACCCGCCGGGACAGGGGGCAAGGGGGGAGCTGTTTTTT.